Sequencing of this T cell receptor beta chain was carried out in a study of radiotherapy plus CTLA-4 blockade in lung cancer. CDR1 SGHTS and CDR2 YDEGEE come from the germline V gene. The CDR3 has 15 residues. The V gene lost 5 bases and the J gene lost 3 bases, with 17 bases spanning the gap. TCRdb keeps only in-frame clones here, not all; method: immunoSEQ multiplex PCR. Counted here are tens of thousands of clones, about four fifths occurring once; the ten biggest clones make up more than 12%. The source is a human donor with non-small cell lung cancer that progressed on radiotherapy plus ipilimumab. Specimen: peripheral blood, collected from a patient treated with radiotherapy plus ipilimumab. The chain combines TRBV5-8 with TRBJ1-2, with D hard to call. The CDR3 protein is CASSFRRITHYGYTF. CDR3 bases: TGTGCCAGCAGTTTTCGACGGATCACCCACTATGGCTACACCTTC.